This T cell receptor (beta chain) was profiled in a study of T cell responses to AZD1222 COVID-19 vaccine (dated by TCRdb to the early 2020s). For context, the study as a whole: AZD1222 recipients whose second dose came at about 4 weeks and those whose second dose came at about 12 weeks were combined into one group, since spike-specific TCR depth and breadth did not differ between the two schedules. A total of just over 230 trial participants underwent TCR sequencing, of whom about 210 had received two doses of AZD1222 and roughly 26 had received two doses of the MenACWY control vaccine. Trial participants were enrolled by age into subgroups of 18-55, 56-69 and 70-plus years, and roughly 150, 30 and 60 TCR-sequenced participants, respectively, were included in these subgroups. The investigation overall reported the following: Only 5 to 7 AZD1222 recipients were SARS-CoV-2 seropositive at baseline, limiting conclusions about previously exposed vaccinees. Participants were mostly white British and included more females than males, and it was suggested by the authors that clonal diversity may have been underestimated. After two AZD1222 doses, spike-specific TCR breadth and depth were significantly higher than at day 0 and than in MenACWY recipients. Epitopes outside the regions mutated in the B.1.351 and B.1.1.7 variants were reportedly recognized by nearly half of the unique spike-specific TCRs. Because no day 14 peak-response samples were available, the repertoires could be characterized only after the peak T cell response. The vaccine-associated CD4 TCRs covered the entire spike protein, and the dominant responses fell in regions 160-218 and 743-854. The 56-69-year group was small, and its depth increase did not reach significance, likely because of low power.

V loses 3 bases of germline sequence and J loses 4 bases, and the interval between the two ends is 13 bases. CDR1 and CDR2, per the germline V gene, are KGHSH and LQKENI. There are 15 amino acids in the CDR3, from cysteine to phenylalanine inclusive. Only the CDR3 DNA is retained, 45 bases long and in frame from the first base. The CDR3 regions of human TCRbeta chains were analyzed by immunosequencing. Under the source paper's analysis protocol: Repertoire TCRs were checked for matches against a reference library of SARS-CoV-2-specific TCRs that had been generated using the MIRA antigen-specificity platform. Breadth was defined as the fraction of unique TCRs that were SARS-CoV-2-associated. Depth was defined as the fraction of total T cells that were SARS-CoV-2-associated. Using the MIRA data, each spike-specific TCR was mapped to the spike region that the TCR reacts to and placed in a CD4 or CD8 class. Log10-transformed breadth and depth values were compared by one-way ANOVA with Sidak's multiple comparisons tests. The source is immuneACCESS, and TCRdb retained only in-frame sequences with V and J called. Part of the clones is not carried over; for the studies checked, unresolved V genes explain less than half of this, and the remainder is unexplained. V and J calls plus clone size are reproduced from that table; the DNA served to infer D and trimming. The sample contains some 96,000 clones, around nine tenths of them found a single time. The ten largest account for roughly 2.3% of the sample.

As to this clone: Its antigen remains unidentified. Base quality data are lacking; no much larger clone is found one base away.

The sample's time point, from its label and the paper: baseline before first vaccination. Samples from vaccinated people were obtained from the UK trials COV001 and COV002, which included a single-blind randomized controlled phase 2/3 trial of AZD1222 (ChAdOx1 nCoV-19) in healthy adults. Trial participant PBMC samples were collected at day 0 and day 28 after the second dose for TCRbeta chain sequencing. This TCR was recovered from an adult in good health. The sequenced sample was peripheral blood, obtained on day 0 of AZD1222 vaccination. The sequence is built from TRBV18 and TRBJ2-1, with TRBD1 perhaps the D gene, on 6 matching bases. Here the CDR3 is given as CASSPNRAIYNEQFF. DNA sequence: TGTGCCAGCTCACCGAACAGGGCAATTTACAATGAGCAGTTCTTC.